This record covers a single T cell receptor (beta chain). The antigen remains undetermined. Its ends do not fully match the called genes, so a read error is possible. This sample is drawn from a study of cytomegalovirus exposure and HLA in healthy donors. Study-wide results and caveats: Later examination showed HLA-associated TCR beta chains had greater clonal expansion than equally common others. The Asian-associated ancestry cluster reportedly had fewer N-insertions than the 666-donor mean in a later analysis.

The CDR3 contains 12 residues. From germline, CDR1 is MDHEN and CDR2 SYDVKM. Researchers ran the PCR with 60 Vbeta and 13 Jbeta primers. Under the authors' procedure: Later work found 80 million or so unique TCR beta chains, with 9.5 million to 11 million shared. Only in-frame clones appear in the TCRdb table, and some are missing; sequencing was by immunoSEQ multiplex PCR. The V and J calls and the clone size are those of that table, but D and trimming were determined from the DNA. The data contain about 82,000 clones, around 81% of them singletons. The gene calls are TRBV28 and TRBJ1-5, with unresolved D. Sample: PBMCs. This TCR was sampled from a male donor in good health and CMV-seropositive. The CDR3 bases are TGTGCCAGCACTCGAAGCACTCAGCCCCAGCATTTT. Translated, it gives CASTRSTQPQHF. Using reference TRBV28 and TRBJ1-5 for the parts outside the CDR3, the full variable domain is DVKVTQSSRYLVKRTGEKVFLECVQDMDHENMFWYRQDPGLGLRLIYFSYDVKMKEKGDIPEGYSVSREKKERFSLILESASTNQTSMYLCASTRSTQPQHFGDGTRLSIL.